The 11 T cell receptor beta chains reported below all come from one sample, sequenced in a study of T-cell reconstitution after alpha-beta-depleted transplantation in children. Construction of the TCRbeta library involved unique molecular identifiers. TCRdb redid the calling of the PCR reads with MiXCR, one entry per CDR3 protein. The top ten clones hold about a quarter of a sample with roughly 300,000 distinct CDR3 sequences, around 10% of them seen once. Here the sequenced sample was peripheral blood, taken 180 days after TCRalphabeta/CD19-depleted stem cell transplant. The receptors shown here come from a male patient aged 2-10 years who had a stem cell transplant for chronic granulomatous disease, so the T cells may come from the graft donor.

Of note for this clonotype: Possible read error: a much larger clone is one base away. This sequence joins TRBV7-8 and TRBJ2-1, with 12 bases fitting TRBD1. In germline, CDR1 is SGHVS, CDR2 FQNEAQ. The CDR3 is 16 residues long. CDR3 sequence (DNA): TGTGCCAGCAACTTAACGGGACAGGGGGCCCACAATGAGCAGTTCTTC. Amino acids: CASNLTGQGAHNEQFF. The full variable domain, completed using reference TRBV7-8 and TRBJ2-1, is GAGVSQSPRYKVAKRGQDVALRCDPISGHVSLFWYQQALGQGPEFLTYFQNEAQLDKSGLPSDRFFAERPEGSVSTLKIQRTQQEDSAVYLCASNLTGQGAHNEQFFGPGTRLTVL.

The chain recombines TRBV12-3 or TRBV12-4 with TRBJ2-1, with D perhaps matching TRBD1 (5 bases). The CDR3 spans 11 residues. The germline V and J ends were trimmed by 7 bases and 8 bases, with 9 bases remaining between them. The CDR3 loop is CASTSRDEQFF. DNA for the CDR3: TGTGCCAGCACCTCCAGGGATGAGCAGTTCTTC.

This clonotype has a count of ten or more. The chain combines TRBV20-1 with TRBJ2-1; 9 bases fit TRBD1. The CDR3 has 13 amino acids. Germline V gene data show CDR1 as DFQATT and CDR2 as SNEGSKA (reference sequence). Trimming cost V 6 bases and J 7 bases; bases outside gene matches: 7. The CDR3 sequence is CSASDRGANEQFF. The CDR3 bases are TGCAGTGCCAGCGACAGGGGGGCGAATGAGCAGTTCTTC.

The sample holds many counts of this clonotype. This rearrangement joins TRBV20-1 to TRBJ2-2; 10 nucleotides line up with TRBD2. J was trimmed by 2 bases and V by 5 bases; bases with no gene match: 5. Germline lookup yields CDR1 DFQATT and CDR2 SNEGSKA (reference sequence). The CDR3 length is 15 residues. The CDR3 region is CSAPLAGANTGELFF. DNA for the CDR3: TGCAGTGCTCCTCTAGCGGGAGCCAACACCGGGGAGCTGTTTTTT.

This clonotype turned up a few times. The chain couples TRBV12-3 or TRBV12-4 to TRBJ2-5, with 7 bases matching TRBD2. The CDR3 has 15 residues. J gave up 1 base and V 6 bases, and 8 bases lay outside the gene matches. CDR3 DNA sequence: TGTGCCAGCAGCCCCCGATGGGGGGGCCAAGAGACCCAGTACTTC. This encodes CASSPRWGGQETQYF.

This clonotype was observed many times. This chain connects TRBV12-3 or TRBV12-4 to TRBJ2-7; 10 positions match TRBD2. Trimming took 5 bases from V and 7 from J; bases not matched to a gene: 5. The CDR3 is made up of 13 amino acids. CDR3 loop: CASSLKREGEQYF. The CDR3 DNA sequence: TGTGCCAGCAGTCTAAAGCGGGAGGGAGAGCAGTACTTC.

This clonotype occurred many times. The chain recombines TRBV27 with TRBJ2-7, with 8 positions matching TRBD2. After removal of 1 base from V and 7 bases from J, the junction contained 9 bases not matched to a gene. Germline CDR1 is MNHEY and CDR2 is SMNVEV (reference sequence). There are 15 residues in the CDR3. The CDR3 here is CASSLLTGGPKEQYF. The CDR3 nucleotides are TGTGCCAGCAGTTTATTGACGGGGGGGCCGAAGGAGCAGTACTTC.

This clonotype was counted ten times or more. V usage is TRBV20-1 and J usage is TRBJ1-1; D might be TRBD1 (5 bases). Looked up from germline, CDR1 is DFQATT and CDR2 is SNEGSKA (reference sequence). The CDR3 runs to 14 residues. V was pared by 6 bases and J by 2 bases, with 16 bases between. Here the CDR3 reads CSARDFPRNTEAFF. The CDR3 region has the DNA TGCAGTGCCAGGGACTTCCCCCGCAACACTGAAGCTTTCTTT.

This clonotype was picked up many times. The chain links TRBV28 to TRBJ2-2; 8 bases map to TRBD2. Trimming cost V 8 bases and J 5 bases; bases outside gene matches: 7. CDR1 is MDHEN, CDR2 SYDVKM, per germline. The CDR3 has 14 amino acids. The CDR3 region is CASHERGWTGELFF. CDR3 nucleotide sequence: TGTGCCAGCCACGAGCGGGGGTGGACCGGGGAGCTGTTTTTT.

This clonotype was seen many times. The chain has TRBV11-2 and TRBJ2-1, with 8 bases lining up with TRBD2. V shed 7 bases and J 10 bases; nucleotides not matched to a gene: 21. The CDR3 is made up of 17 amino acids. The germline gives CDR1 SGHAT, CDR2 FQNNGV. The CDR3 loop reads CASTPWRLAGHTREQFF. The CDR3 DNA sequence: TGTGCCAGCACCCCCTGGCGCCTAGCGGGTCACACCCGGGAGCAGTTCTTC.

This clonotype has a count of ten or more. The rearrangement links TRBV28 to TRBJ2-5, with TRBD1 as a possible D gene (6 bases). The CDR3 length is 14 residues. Germline lookup yields CDR1 MDHEN and CDR2 SYDVKM. V lost 5 bases and J 4 bases, leaving 14 bases between the germline ends. The CDR3 nucleotides read TGTGCCAGCAGTATCCGGGACACTAGAGAGACCCAGTACTTC. Amino acid sequence: CASSIRDTRETQYF.